What follows are 9 T cell receptor beta chains derived from one specimen sequenced in a study of human T cells and chemical hapten exposure. Time point of the sample: patch test 2, 6 weeks after DPC sensitization. Stated treatment: therapeutic diphenylcyclopropenone sensitization with weekly scalp DPC. TCRdb fed the RACE reads into MiXCR, producing one record per CDR3 protein. The sample shows about 140,000 distinct CDR3 sequences, about 12% of them seen only once. The sample was whole blood, taken in connection with sensitization to the hapten diphenylcyclopropenone (DPC). The receptors come from a woman aged 45-65 years with alopecia areata. Some clones in this sample may be carry-over from other donors' samples.

This clonotype appeared a few times. This rearrangement joins TRBV5-1 to TRBJ2-3; either TRBD1 or TRBD2 may fit D (5 bases each). This CDR3 contains 17 residues. V shed 3 bases and J shed 0 bases, with 17 bases lying between them. The germline gives CDR1 SGHRS, CDR2 YFSETQ. The CDR3 coding sequence is TGCGCCAGCAGCTCCCAACAAGCTGGGGGAAGCACAGATACGCAGTATTTT. Translation gives CASSSQQAGGSTDTQYF.

This clonotype has just a few counts. The CDR3 nucleotides read TGTGCCAGCAGCTACCAAAGAACAGGCCTCTCAGATAGCAATCAGCCCCAGCATTTT. Translation: CASSYQRTGLSDSNQPQHF. J is TRBJ1-5 and V is TRBV5-4; a weak D match, TRBD1 (5 bases). Trimming took off 3 bases at V and 0 bases at J, with 22 bases between the two ends. Germline CDR1 is SGHNT and CDR2 is YYREEE (reference sequence). The CDR3 is 19 amino acids.

The J gene is TRBJ2-3, the V gene TRBV5-6; 9 bases line up with TRBD1. The CDR3 spans 16 residues. J lost 3 bases, V lost 2 bases, and 7 bases had no gene match. From germline, CDR1 is SGHDT and CDR2 YYEEEE. The CDR3 spells CASSFRTGARTDTQYF. The CDR3, as DNA: TGTGCCAGCAGCTTCAGGACAGGGGCGCGGACAGATACGCAGTATTTT.

This clonotype showed up many times. The genes are TRBV7-3 and TRBJ2-2; TRBD2 matches at 13 bases. There are 16 residues in the CDR3. Trimming cost V 4 bases and J 8 bases; bases outside gene matches: 7. CDR1 SGHTA and CDR2 FQGTGA come from the germline V gene. CDR3 in amino acids: CASSSGLAGALGELFF. In DNA, the CDR3 is TGTGCCAGCAGCTCTGGACTAGCGGGAGCCCTGGGGGAGCTGTTTTTT. The complete variable domain, with remaining parts taken from reference TRBV7-3 and TRBJ2-2, reads GAGVSQTPSNKVTEKGKYVELRCDPISGHTALYWYRQSLGQGPEFLIYFQGTGAADDSGLPNDRFFAVRPEGSVSTLKIQRTERGDSAVYLCASSSGLAGALGELFFGEGSRLTVL.

This clonotype was seen many times. The chain employs TRBV5-6 and TRBJ1-2; D is unclear. There are 14 residues in the CDR3. Per the germline V gene, CDR1 is SGHDT and CDR2 is YYEEEE. V gave up 0 bases and J gave up 4 bases, with 10 bases separating them. The CDR3 DNA follows: TGTGCCAGCAGCTTGGAAGGGCTTCCCTATGGCTACACCTTC. Protein sequence: CASSLEGLPYGYTF.

This clonotype occurred a few times. CDR3 nucleotides: TGCAGCGTTGGTAAGGCTAGCGGGGGCGGAGATACGCAGTATTTT. As protein: CSVGKASGGGDTQYF. V is TRBV29-1 and J is TRBJ2-3; TRBD2 aligns across 10 bases. V gave up 4 bases and J gave up 5 bases; unmatched junction bases: 9. Germline lookup yields CDR1 SQVTM and CDR2 ANQGSEA. The CDR3 length is 15 residues.

This clonotype was found a few times. J is TRBJ2-7 and V is TRBV27; TRBD1 matches 8 bases. With V trimmed by 7 bases and J by 4 bases, 15 bases remained unmatched. The CDR3 extends over 16 amino acids. Germline V CDR1 and CDR2: MNHEY, SMNVEV (reference sequence). The CDR3 loop is CASNTAGTGNFYEQYF. The CDR3 nucleotides read TGTGCCAGCAATACCGCCGGGACAGGCAATTTTTACGAGCAGTACTTC.

This clonotype occurred a few times. This rearrangement joins TRBV2 to TRBJ1-2; a possible D gene is TRBD1 (6 bases). V was shortened by 6 bases and J by 8 bases, with 16 bases between the two germline ends. The CDR3 spans 13 residues. Germline CDR1 SNHLY, CDR2 FYNNEI. The CDR3 coding sequence is TGTGCCAGCAGCAGGGGACCGGAAAGAGGCTACACCTTC. Translated: CASSRGPERGYTF.

The J gene is TRBJ1-1, the V gene TRBV18; 8 bases are shared with TRBD1. The CDR3 is made up of 14 amino acids. CDR1 and CDR2 (germline): KGHSH, LQKENI. V was clipped by 2 bases and J by 5 bases; unmatched bases: 4. The CDR3 region is CASSPNRGGTEAFF. CDR3 nucleotide sequence: TGTGCCAGCTCACCAAACAGGGGGGGGACTGAAGCTTTCTTT.